The T cell receptor beta chain described here comes from a study of cytomegalovirus exposure and HLA in healthy donors. Researchers ran the PCR with 60 Vbeta and 13 Jbeta primers. Using immunoSEQ multiplex PCR, the repertoire was profiled, and TCRdb retains in-frame clones only, with some absent. The sample contains around 220,000 clones, approximately 70% of which appear only once. The CDR3 has 13 residues. V dropped 3 bases and J dropped 3 bases, with 7 bases sitting between them. The V gene's germline CDR1 is SGHDT and CDR2 YYEEEE. Overall study results and limits: Most TCR sequences were seen very rarely across donors, but some public TCRs occurred in many.

On this clone: Its antigen is not known.

The clonotype originates from a woman in her twenties or thirties in good health and CMV-seronegative. Specimen: PBMCs. The genes are TRBV5-6 and TRBJ1-5; D remains ambiguous. The CDR3 bases are TGTGCCAGCAGCTCGCGGTCCAATCAGCCCCAGCATTTT. Translated: CASSSRSNQPQHF.